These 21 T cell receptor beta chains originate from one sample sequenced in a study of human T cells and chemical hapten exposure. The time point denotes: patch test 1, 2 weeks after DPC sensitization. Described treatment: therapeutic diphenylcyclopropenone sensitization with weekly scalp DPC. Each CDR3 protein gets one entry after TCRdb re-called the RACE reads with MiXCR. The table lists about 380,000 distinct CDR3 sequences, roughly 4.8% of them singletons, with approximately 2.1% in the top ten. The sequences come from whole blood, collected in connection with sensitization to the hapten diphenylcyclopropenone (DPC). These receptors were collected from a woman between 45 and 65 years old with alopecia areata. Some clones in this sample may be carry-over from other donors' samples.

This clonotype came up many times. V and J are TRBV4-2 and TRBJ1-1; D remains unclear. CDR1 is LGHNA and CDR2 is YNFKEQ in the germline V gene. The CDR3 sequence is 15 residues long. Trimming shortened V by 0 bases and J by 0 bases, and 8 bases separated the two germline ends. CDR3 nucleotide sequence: TGTGCCAGCAGCCAAGAGCGGCGGGTGAACACTGAAGCTTTCTTT. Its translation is CASSQERRVNTEAFF.

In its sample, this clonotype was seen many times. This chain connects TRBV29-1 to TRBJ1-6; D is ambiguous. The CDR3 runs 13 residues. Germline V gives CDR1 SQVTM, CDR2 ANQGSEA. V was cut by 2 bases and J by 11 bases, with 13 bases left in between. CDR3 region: CSVETGPGTPLHF. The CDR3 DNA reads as TGCAGCGTTGAAACGGGCCCCGGGACACCCCTCCACTTT.

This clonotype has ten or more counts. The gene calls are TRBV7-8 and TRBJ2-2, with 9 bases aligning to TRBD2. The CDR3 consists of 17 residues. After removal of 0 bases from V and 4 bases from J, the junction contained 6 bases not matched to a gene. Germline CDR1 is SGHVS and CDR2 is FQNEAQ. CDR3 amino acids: CASSLAGVAGATGELFF. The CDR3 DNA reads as TGTGCCAGCAGCTTAGCGGGGGTAGCGGGAGCCACCGGGGAGCTGTTTTTT.

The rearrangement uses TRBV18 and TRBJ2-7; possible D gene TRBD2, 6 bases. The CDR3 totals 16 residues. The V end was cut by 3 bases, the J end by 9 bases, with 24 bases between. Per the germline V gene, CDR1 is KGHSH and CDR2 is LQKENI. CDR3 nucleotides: TGTGCCAGCTCACCCCTCCCGGGACTCCCAAAATGGGGGCAGTACTTC. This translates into CASSPLPGLPKWGQYF.

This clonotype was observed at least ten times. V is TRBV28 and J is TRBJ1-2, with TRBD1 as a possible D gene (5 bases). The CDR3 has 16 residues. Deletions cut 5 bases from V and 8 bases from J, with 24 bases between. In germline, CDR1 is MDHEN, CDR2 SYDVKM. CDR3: CASSPIFDEGQEGYTF. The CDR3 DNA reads TGTGCCAGCAGTCCGATTTTTGATGAGGGGCAAGAAGGCTACACCTTC.

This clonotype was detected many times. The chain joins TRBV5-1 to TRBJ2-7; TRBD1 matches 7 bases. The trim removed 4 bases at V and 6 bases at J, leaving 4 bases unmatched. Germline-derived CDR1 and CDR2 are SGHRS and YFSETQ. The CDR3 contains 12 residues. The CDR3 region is CASSLTGPEQYF. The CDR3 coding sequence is TGCGCCAGCAGCCTGACAGGGCCCGAGCAGTACTTC.

CDR3 in amino acids: CASSPGDPRGRQPQHF. In DNA form, the CDR3 reads TGTGCCAGCAGCCCTGGGGACCCGCGCGGGCGACAGCCCCAGCATTTT. The rearrangement joins TRBV11-2 to TRBJ1-5; TRBD1 might be the D (5 bases). The CDR3 is 16 residues long. V dropped 5 bases and J dropped 7 bases, with 21 bases sitting between them. Looked up from germline, CDR1 is SGHAT and CDR2 is FQNNGV.

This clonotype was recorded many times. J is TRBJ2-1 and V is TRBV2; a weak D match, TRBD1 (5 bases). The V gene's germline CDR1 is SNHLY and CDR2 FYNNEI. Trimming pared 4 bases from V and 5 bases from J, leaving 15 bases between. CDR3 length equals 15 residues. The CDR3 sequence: CASSAGQGLNNEQFF. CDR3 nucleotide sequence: TGTGCCAGCAGTGCAGGGCAGGGTCTAAACAATGAGCAGTTCTTC. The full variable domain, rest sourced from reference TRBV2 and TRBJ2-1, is EPEVTQTPSHQVTQMGQEVILRCVPISNHLYFYWYRQILGQKVEFLVSFYNNEISEKSEIFDDQFSVERPDGSNFTLKIRSTKLEDSAMYFCASSAGQGLNNEQFFGPGTRLTVL.

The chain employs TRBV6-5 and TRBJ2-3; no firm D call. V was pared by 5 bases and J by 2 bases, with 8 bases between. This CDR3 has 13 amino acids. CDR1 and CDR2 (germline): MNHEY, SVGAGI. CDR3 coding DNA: TGTGCCAGCAGTCGCCGAATCACAGATACGCAGTATTTT. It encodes CASSRRITDTQYF.

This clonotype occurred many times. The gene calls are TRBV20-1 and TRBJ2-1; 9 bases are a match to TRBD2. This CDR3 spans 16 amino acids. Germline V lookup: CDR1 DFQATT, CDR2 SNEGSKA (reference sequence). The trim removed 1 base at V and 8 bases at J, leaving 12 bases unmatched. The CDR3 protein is CSARGTSVGPNYEQFF. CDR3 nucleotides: TGCAGTGCTAGAGGGACTAGCGTGGGACCAAACTATGAGCAGTTCTTC.

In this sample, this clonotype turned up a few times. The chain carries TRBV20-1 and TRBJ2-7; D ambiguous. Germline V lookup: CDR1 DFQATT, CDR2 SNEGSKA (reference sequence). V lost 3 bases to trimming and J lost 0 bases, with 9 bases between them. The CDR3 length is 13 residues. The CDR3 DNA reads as TGCAGTGCTAGGGTTGTCAGCTCCTACGAGCAGTACTTC. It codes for CSARVVSSYEQYF.

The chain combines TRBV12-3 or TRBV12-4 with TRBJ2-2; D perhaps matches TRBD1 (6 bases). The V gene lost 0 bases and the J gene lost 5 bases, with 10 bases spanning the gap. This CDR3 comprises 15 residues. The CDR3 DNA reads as TGTGCCAGCAGTTTAGCGTGGGGGCGAACCGGGGAGCTGTTTTTT. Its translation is CASSLAWGRTGELFF.

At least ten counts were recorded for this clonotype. CDR3 residues: CASSLDQGREQYF. For the CDR3, the DNA is TGTGCCAGCAGCTTAGATCAGGGGCGCGAGCAGTACTTC. The chain is built from TRBV7-2 and TRBJ2-7; tentative D call: TRBD1 (6 bases). Germline V gene data show CDR1 as SGHTA and CDR2 as FQGNSA. Trimming shortened V by 1 base and J by 6 bases, and 10 bases separated the two germline ends. The CDR3 length is 13 residues.

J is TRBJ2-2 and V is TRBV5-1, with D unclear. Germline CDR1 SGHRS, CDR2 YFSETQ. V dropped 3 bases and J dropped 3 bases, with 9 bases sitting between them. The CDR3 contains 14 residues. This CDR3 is CASSSARDTGELFF. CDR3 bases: TGCGCCAGCAGCTCGGCCAGAGACACCGGGGAGCTGTTTTTT.

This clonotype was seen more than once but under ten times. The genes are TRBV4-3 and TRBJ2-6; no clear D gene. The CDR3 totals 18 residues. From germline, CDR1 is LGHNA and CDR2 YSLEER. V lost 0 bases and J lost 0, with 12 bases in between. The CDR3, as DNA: TGCGCCAGCAGCCAAGAAACAAACGGGTTCTCTGGGGCCAACGTCCTGACTTTC. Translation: CASSQETNGFSGANVLTF.

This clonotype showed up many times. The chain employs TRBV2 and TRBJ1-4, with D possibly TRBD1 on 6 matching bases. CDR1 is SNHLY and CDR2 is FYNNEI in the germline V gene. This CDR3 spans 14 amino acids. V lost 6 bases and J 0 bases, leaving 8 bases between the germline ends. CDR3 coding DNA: TGTGCCAGCAGCGAGGGGGCAACTAATGAAAAACTGTTTTTT. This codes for CASSEGATNEKLFF. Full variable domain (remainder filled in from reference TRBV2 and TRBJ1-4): EPEVTQTPSHQVTQMGQEVILRCVPISNHLYFYWYRQILGQKVEFLVSFYNNEISEKSEIFDDQFSVERPDGSNFTLKIRSTKLEDSAMYFCASSEGATNEKLFFGSGTQLSVL.

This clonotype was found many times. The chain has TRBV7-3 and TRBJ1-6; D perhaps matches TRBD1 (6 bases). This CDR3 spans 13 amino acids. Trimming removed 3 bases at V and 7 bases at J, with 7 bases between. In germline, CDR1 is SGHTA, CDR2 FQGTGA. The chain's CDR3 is CASSFGGNSPLHF. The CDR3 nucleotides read TGTGCCAGCAGCTTTGGGGGCAATTCACCCCTCCACTTT. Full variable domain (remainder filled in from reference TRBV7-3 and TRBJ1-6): GAGVSQTPSNKVTEKGKYVELRCDPISGHTALYWYRQSLGQGPEFLIYFQGTGAADDSGLPNDRFFAVRPEGSVSTLKIQRTERGDSAVYLCASSFGGNSPLHFGNGTRLTVT.

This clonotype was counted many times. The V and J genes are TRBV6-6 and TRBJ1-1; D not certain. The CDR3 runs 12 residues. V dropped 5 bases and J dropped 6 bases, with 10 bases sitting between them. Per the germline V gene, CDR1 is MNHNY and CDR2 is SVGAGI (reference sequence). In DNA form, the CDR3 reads TGTGCCAGCAGTCCCTTTAGGGCTGAAGCTTTCTTT. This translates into CASSPFRAEAFF.

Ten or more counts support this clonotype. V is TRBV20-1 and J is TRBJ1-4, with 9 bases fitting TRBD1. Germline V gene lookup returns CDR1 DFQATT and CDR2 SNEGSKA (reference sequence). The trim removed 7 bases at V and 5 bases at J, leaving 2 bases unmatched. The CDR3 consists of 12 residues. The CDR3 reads CSGQGENEKLFF. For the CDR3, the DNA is TGCAGTGGACAGGGGGAAAATGAAAAACTGTTTTTT.

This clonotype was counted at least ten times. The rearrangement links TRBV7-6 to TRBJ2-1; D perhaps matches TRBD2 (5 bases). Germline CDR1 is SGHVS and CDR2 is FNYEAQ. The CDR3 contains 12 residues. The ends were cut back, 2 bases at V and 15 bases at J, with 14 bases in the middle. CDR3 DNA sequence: TGTGCCAGCAGCTTACCGGGATTGCCACCGTTCTTC. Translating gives CASSLPGLPPFF.

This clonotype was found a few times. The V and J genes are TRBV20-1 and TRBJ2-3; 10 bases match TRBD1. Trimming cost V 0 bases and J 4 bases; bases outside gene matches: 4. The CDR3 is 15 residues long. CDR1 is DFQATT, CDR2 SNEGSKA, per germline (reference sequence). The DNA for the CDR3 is TGCAGTGCTAGAGATCTGGGACAGGGGCCAGATACGCAGTATTTT. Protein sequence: CSARDLGQGPDTQYF.